The clone carrying this TCR beta chain is a singleton in its sample. Its antigen remains unidentified. A junction boundary mismatches the germline segment, possibly from a read error. The library came from three nested PCR rounds adapted from ARM-PCR protocols. One entry per CDR3 protein results from TCRdb running MiXCR on the multiplex PCR reads. The sample lists approximately 120,000 distinct CDR3 sequences, 66% occurring once. This entry comes from a study of tumor and adjacent non-tumor tissue in lung cancer. On the study more broadly: Some 3.9 million productive TCRbeta reads were obtained per sample on average.

Study results and caveats: TCR diversity was significantly greater in tumor than normal lung tissue. Normal lung showed higher cumulative top 100 clone frequency than tumor.

This sample's RNA came from whole unsorted tissue. Donors were chemotherapy-naive, newly diagnosed lung cancer surgical patients in China, August–late 2014. This CDR3 is 17 amino acids long. Germline CDR1 reads SGHDT; CDR2 reads YYEEEE. The TCR comes from a man aged 30-40 years with non-small cell lung cancer. Specimen: lung tumor tissue. The V call is TRBV5-6, the J call TRBJ2-7, with 11 bases lining up with TRBD2. Here the CDR3 reads CAGSSITSGGSRYEQYF. In nucleotides, the CDR3 is TGTGCCGGCAGTTCAATCACTAGCGGGGGATCTAGGTACGAGCAGTACTTC.